This is a list of T cell receptor beta chains from one sample in a study of blood T cell repertoires in COVID-19. Only in-frame clones appear in the TCRdb table, and some are missing; sequencing was by immunoSEQ multiplex PCR. The sample records some 70,000 clones, around nine tenths being singletons. The source material was peripheral blood. Source of these receptors: a man between 65 and 85 years old with active or convalescent COVID-19. Each CDR3 is given with its conserved first and last residue. D genes are given only for firm matches. Clone size is shown for a subset of rows, as once, few, many or a class of expanded clone.

V: TRBV6-5
size: -
J: TRBJ2-1
D: -
DNA: TGTGCCAGCAGTTATGGCGGGGCGAGGGGTGAGCAGTTCTTC
CDR3: CASSYGGARGEQFF

V: TRBV19
size: -
J: TRBJ1-5
D: -
DNA: TGTGCCAGCGCAACAGGGTTTAAGAATCAGCCCCAGCATTTT
CDR3: CASATGFKNQPQHF

V: TRBV10-3
size: once
J: TRBJ2-2
D: TRBD2
DNA: TGTGCCATCAGTGGGCCTAGCGGGGGTAACACCGGGGAGCTGTTTTTT
CDR3: CAISGPSGGNTGELFF

V: TRBV15
size: -
J: TRBJ1-2
D: -
DNA: TGTGCCACCAGCAGCGCGTCTACCTCCCTCTATGGCTACACCTTC
CDR3: CATSSASTSLYGYTF

V: TRBV7-8
size: -
J: TRBJ2-1
D: TRBD2
DNA: TGTGCCAGCAGCAAGACTAGCGGAGGGTACAATGAGCAGTTCTTC
CDR3: CASSKTSGGYNEQFF

V: TRBV19
size: -
J: TRBJ2-7
D: TRBD1
DNA: TGTGCCAGTAGTAGGACAGGGGTAGAGTACGAGCAGTACTTC
CDR3: CASSRTGVEYEQYF

V: TRBV29-1
size: -
J: TRBJ1-5
D: -
DNA: TGCAGCGTCCGAAGGGGTCAGCCCCAGCATTTT
CDR3: CSVRRGQPQHF

V: TRBV6-6
size: once
J: TRBJ1-4
D: -
DNA: TGTGCCAGCAGTTACTCGTCGCAGTCTAATGAAAAACTGTTTTTT
CDR3: CASSYSSQSNEKLFF

V: TRBV10-2
size: -
J: TRBJ2-5
D: TRBD2
DNA: TGCGCCAGCAGTGTTAGCGGGGGAGGAACCCAGTACTTC
CDR3: CASSVSGGGTQYF

V: TRBV5-1
size: -
J: TRBJ1-1
D: TRBD1
DNA: TGCGCCAGCAGCTTGGGTCGGACAGGGGAGGGTAAGTTAACTGAAGCTTTCTTT
CDR3: CASSLGRTGEGKLTEAFF

V: TRBV2
size: -
J: TRBJ2-6
D: -
DNA: TGTGCCAGCAGTGAAGTGGGCAGCTCTGGGGCCAACGTCCTGACTTTC
CDR3: CASSEVGSSGANVLTF

V: TRBV27
size: -
J: TRBJ2-7
D: TRBD2
DNA: TGTGCCAGCAGTTTGACTAGCGGGAACCTCTACGAGCAGTACTTC
CDR3: CASSLTSGNLYEQYF

V: TRBV19
size: -
J: TRBJ1-6
D: -
DNA: TGTGCCAGTAGTCCCAGACGGGATAATTCACCCCTCCACTTT
CDR3: CASSPRRDNSPLHF

V: TRBV27
size: -
J: TRBJ1-2
D: -
DNA: TGTGCCAGCAGTGAGACAGGCGATTATGGCTACACCTTC
CDR3: CASSETGDYGYTF

V: TRBV4-1
size: -
J: TRBJ1-5
D: TRBD1
DNA: TGCGCCAGCAGCCAAGATGGACAGGGAGACCATCAGCCCCAGCATTTT
CDR3: CASSQDGQGDHQPQHF

V: TRBV2
size: -
J: TRBJ1-1
D: -
DNA: TGTGCCAGCAGTGTGATAGGGGCTGAAGCTTTCTTT
CDR3: CASSVIGAEAFF

V: TRBV11-2
size: -
J: TRBJ2-3
D: TRBD2
DNA: TGTGCCAGCAGCTTAGGGGGACTAGCGGGAGGGCCCCACACAGATACGCAGTATTTT
CDR3: CASSLGGLAGGPHTDTQYF

V: TRBV5-1
size: -
J: TRBJ1-1
D: -
DNA: TGCGCCAGCAGCCCCGCGGGCGATATGAACACTGAAGCTTTCTTT
CDR3: CASSPAGDMNTEAFF

V: TRBV2
size: once
J: TRBJ1-4
D: TRBD1
DNA: TGTGCCAGCAGGAGGTCGACAGGGCTCTCCAATGAAAAACTGTTTTTT
CDR3: CASRRSTGLSNEKLFF

V: TRBV18
size: -
J: TRBJ2-7
D: -
DNA: TGTGCCAGCTCACCGGAGGTGGATGTATACGAGCAGTACTTC
CDR3: CASSPEVDVYEQYF

V: TRBV5-1
size: -
J: TRBJ2-5
D: TRBD2
DNA: TGCGCCAGCAGCTTGGATCTAGCGGGGGGGCTCGAGACCCAGTACTTC
CDR3: CASSLDLAGGLETQYF

V: TRBV28
size: few
J: TRBJ2-7
D: -
DNA: TGTGCCAGCAGTGGGGGCTTTGCCTACGAGCAGTACTTC
CDR3: CASSGGFAYEQYF

V: TRBV5-4
size: -
J: TRBJ1-2
D: -
DNA: TGTGCCAGCAGCTTGGTAGGGGGCTATGGCTACACCTTC
CDR3: CASSLVGGYGYTF

V: TRBV6-5
size: -
J: TRBJ2-6
D: -
DNA: TGTGCCAGCAGGTCAGGGGCCAACGTCCTGACTTTC
CDR3: CASRSGANVLTF

V: TRBV9
size: -
J: TRBJ1-3
D: -
DNA: TGTGCCAGCAGCGTAGCCCGCTCTGGAAACACCATATATTTT
CDR3: CASSVARSGNTIYF

V: TRBV18
size: -
J: TRBJ2-2
D: TRBD2
DNA: TGTGCCAGCTCACCGGCTAGCGGGGACACCGGGGAGCTGTTTTTT
CDR3: CASSPASGDTGELFF

V: TRBV27
size: -
J: TRBJ1-2
D: TRBD1
DNA: TGTGCCAGCGGGGACAGGGGAGGGGGCTACACCTTC
CDR3: CASGDRGGGYTF

V: TRBV5-1
size: -
J: TRBJ1-1
D: TRBD1
DNA: TGCGCCAGCAGCCACGGACAGGGTGGCACTGAAGCTTTCTTT
CDR3: CASSHGQGGTEAFF

V: TRBV18
size: -
J: TRBJ2-1
D: TRBD2
DNA: TGTGCCAGCTCTCCGACTAGCGGGAGGATCAATGAGCAGTTCTTC
CDR3: CASSPTSGRINEQFF

V: TRBV7-2
size: once
J: TRBJ1-1
D: -
DNA: TGTGCCAGCAGCTTGACGACAGCCCTGAACACTGAAGCTTTCTTT
CDR3: CASSLTTALNTEAFF

V: TRBV6-5
size: once
J: TRBJ2-1
D: TRBD2
DNA: TGTGCCAGCAGTTCCGCCGGGACTAGCGAGAGAAATGAGCAGTTCTTC
CDR3: CASSSAGTSERNEQFF

V: TRBV5-1
size: -
J: TRBJ2-3
D: -
DNA: TGCGCCAGCAGCTCGGAGGGGAGGTCCACAGATACGCAGTATTTT
CDR3: CASSSEGRSTDTQYF

V: TRBV6-5
size: -
J: TRBJ1-4
D: -
DNA: TGTGCCAGCAGTCCGGGACACAAACTGTTTTTT
CDR3: CASSPGHKLFF